Shown below are 17 T cell receptor beta chains from a single sample sequenced in a study of shared clonotypes between healthy human individuals. Assay: immunoSEQ multiplex PCR; the TCRdb copy retains only in-frame clones and omits some. The sample holds about 560,000 clones, around 78% seen once. Sequenced material: PBMCs. These receptors all stem from a woman aged 40 to 55 in good health. Some clones in this sample may be carry-over from other donors' samples.

The chain carries TRBV28 and TRBJ1-1; D remains unclear. Germline lookup yields CDR1 MDHEN and CDR2 SYDVKM. The CDR3 spans 13 residues. Trimming shortened V by 3 bases and J by 1 base, and 6 bases separated the two germline ends. CDR3 nucleotides: TGTGCCAGCAGTTTCCCAGCGAACACTGAAGCTTTCTTT. Protein sequence: CASSFPANTEAFF.

This clone was seen a few times. V is TRBV7-8 and J is TRBJ2-2; no clear D gene. The germline CDR1 and CDR2 sequences are SGHVS and FQNEAQ. V lost 2 bases, J lost 0 bases, and 7 bases lay in between. The CDR3 is made up of 15 amino acids. Written as DNA, the CDR3 is TGTGCCAGCAGCTTAAGTGGCACGAACACCGGGGAGCTGTTTTTT. This gives the protein CASSLSGTNTGELFF.

V and J are TRBV27 and TRBJ2-2; TRBD1 matches 7 bases. This CDR3 spans 16 amino acids. Looked up from germline, CDR1 is MNHEY and CDR2 is SMNVEV (reference sequence). V dropped 5 bases and J dropped 5; count of bases not matched to a gene: 11. CDR3: CASSTPNRGGTGELFF. The CDR3, as DNA: TGTGCCAGCAGTACGCCCAACAGGGGTGGGACCGGGGAGCTGTTTTTT.

V is TRBV6-6 and J is TRBJ2-7; maybe TRBD1 (6 bases). The CDR3 has 13 residues. V lost 2 bases, J lost 3 bases, and 8 bases lay in between. Looked up from germline, CDR1 is MNHNY and CDR2 is SVGAGI (reference sequence). The CDR3 loop reads CASSYLGGYEQYF. In nucleotides, the CDR3 is TGTGCCAGCAGTTACCTAGGGGGCTACGAGCAGTACTTC.

This chain connects TRBV11-2 to TRBJ2-7; no firm D call. Germline CDR1 and CDR2: SGHAT and FQNNGV. Between the trimmed V and J ends, which lost 2 bases and 0 bases, there was a span of 14 bases. The CDR3 is made up of 16 amino acids. The CDR3 sequence is CASSLYGRTTSYEQYF. CDR3 sequence (DNA): TGTGCCAGCAGCTTATACGGGCGGACGACCTCCTACGAGCAGTACTTC.

The chain carries TRBV5-4 and TRBJ1-2, with D tentatively TRBD1 (5 bases). This CDR3 is built from 15 residues. Trimming removed 3 bases at V and 7 bases at J, with 19 bases between. CDR1 is SGHNT, CDR2 YYREEE, per germline (reference sequence). DNA for the CDR3: TGTGCCAGCAGCTCCCGGGACTGGACTAGTGTTGGCTACACCTTC. Translated: CASSSRDWTSVGYTF.

This clone appeared a single time. The V and J genes are TRBV2 and TRBJ1-4; D gene unclear. This CDR3 has 13 residues. In germline, CDR1 is SNHLY, CDR2 FYNNEI. V gave up 5 bases and J gave up 8 bases, with 12 bases separating them. CDR3 sequence: CASSSLVAEKLFF. DNA for the CDR3: TGTGCCAGCAGTTCCCTTGTTGCGGAAAAACTGTTTTTT.

The chain carries TRBV27 and TRBJ2-3, with a possible D match to TRBD1 (5 bases). Germline CDR1 and CDR2: MNHEY and SMNVEV (reference sequence). The V gene lost 5 bases and the J gene lost 3 bases, with 21 bases spanning the gap. This CDR3 is 17 amino acids long. CDR3 nucleotides: TGTGCCAGCAGTCCAAAGGTCCAGGGCTGGTTTACAGATACGCAGTATTTT. It translates to CASSPKVQGWFTDTQYF.

This chain connects TRBV6-5 to TRBJ1-5; possibly TRBD1 for D (6 bases). CDR1 MNHEY and CDR2 SVGAGI come from the germline V gene. The CDR3 runs 15 residues. V lost 6 bases and J lost 0, with 12 bases in between. The CDR3 DNA follows: TGTGCCAGCAGGGGAGGGGGGAATAGCAATCAGCCCCAGCATTTT. It yields the protein CASRGGGNSNQPQHF.

The chain is built from TRBV10-2 and TRBJ2-1; TRBD2 agrees at 10 bases. Germline V gene sequence: CDR1 WSHSY, CDR2 SAAADI. The V gene end was trimmed by 2 bases and the J gene end by 1 base; junction bases not matched to a gene: 11. The CDR3 sequence is 19 residues long. The CDR3 loop is CASSELAGVGPGSYNEQFF. CDR3 in DNA: TGCGCCAGCAGTGAGCTAGCGGGAGTGGGGCCCGGGTCCTACAATGAGCAGTTCTTC.

The rearrangement joins TRBV18 to TRBJ2-4; 13 nucleotides align to TRBD2. J was trimmed by 8 bases and V by 4 bases; bases with no gene match: 8. Looked up from germline, CDR1 is KGHSH and CDR2 is LQKENI. The CDR3 runs to 16 residues. The CDR3 loop is CASSLTSGRGFDIQYF. The CDR3 DNA is TGTGCCAGCTCACTTACTAGCGGGAGGGGATTTGACATTCAGTACTTC.

The chain employs TRBV5-5 and TRBJ2-7, with 7 nucleotides matching TRBD2. V lost 4 bases to trimming and J lost 2 bases; unmatched junction nucleotides: 9. This CDR3 has 15 amino acids. Germline CDR1 SGHKS, CDR2 YYEKEE (reference sequence). CDR3 nucleotides: TGTGCCAGCAGCCTGAGCGGGATGGGCACCTACGAGCAGTACTTC. This translates into CASSLSGMGTYEQYF.

This clone was seen a handful of times. This rearrangement joins TRBV7-2 to TRBJ2-3; 9 nucleotides match TRBD1. The germline V gene has CDR1 SGHTA and CDR2 FQGNSA. The CDR3 length is 16 residues. J lost 4 bases, V lost 6 bases, and 11 bases had no gene match. CDR3 in amino acids: CASRSGWTGEADTQYF. The CDR3 DNA reads TGTGCCAGCAGATCAGGGTGGACAGGGGAGGCAGATACGCAGTATTTT.

This clone turned up a few times. The rearrangement uses TRBV27 and TRBJ1-2; D perhaps matches TRBD1 (6 bases). The CDR3 is 14 residues long. Trimming left V 6 bases short and J 4 bases short, with 15 bases between. In germline, CDR1 is MNHEY, CDR2 SMNVEV (reference sequence). CDR3 nucleotide sequence: TGTGCCAGCAGCGGGGGGCACAGGACCTATGGCTACACCTTC. Its protein product is CASSGGHRTYGYTF.

This clone was counted a single time. This sequence joins TRBV27 and TRBJ2-1; 7 bases map to TRBD2. The CDR3 runs 14 residues. The V gene end was trimmed by 7 bases and the J gene end by 2 bases; junction bases not matched to a gene: 5. Germline V gene data show CDR1 as MNHEY and CDR2 as SMNVEV (reference sequence). The CDR3 is CASTQTSPYNEQFF. The CDR3 DNA follows: TGTGCCAGCACCCAGACTAGCCCCTACAATGAGCAGTTCTTC.

The CDR3 loop reads CASSARIGGQETQYF. In DNA, the CDR3 is TGTGCCAGCAGCGCTAGAATAGGAGGTCAAGAGACCCAGTACTTC. V is TRBV5-4 and J is TRBJ2-5; possibly TRBD2 for D (5 bases). This CDR3 has 15 amino acids. The V end was cut by 4 bases, the J end by 2 bases, with 15 bases between. Germline CDR1 and CDR2: SGHNT and YYREEE (reference sequence).

The chain uses TRBV19 and TRBJ2-7, with TRBD2 matching 11 bases. The V segment lost 5 bases and the J segment 0 bases; nucleotides outside the gene matches: 18. Germline V gives CDR1 LNHDA, CDR2 SQIVND (reference sequence). This CDR3 is built from 20 residues. DNA for the CDR3: TGTGCCAGTAGTTTGGGCCGACTAGCGGGGAGCTCTCCCCGCTCCTACGAGCAGTACTTC. Translated: CASSLGRLAGSSPRSYEQYF.